This passage covers 21 T cell receptor beta chains from one sample sequenced in a study of shared clonotypes between healthy human individuals. Generated by immunoSEQ multiplex PCR, the TCRdb table keeps only in-frame clones and is missing some. This sample has about 800,000 clones, with about 96% found just once. Naive CD8 cells comprised CD45RO-negative, CCR7-positively selected cells, excluding terminally differentiated effector memory CD45RA+ cells. Material for sequencing was naive CD8+ T cells sorted from blood. These receptors were collected from a man in his thirties or forties in good health.

The chain carries TRBV28 and TRBJ1-1, with D hard to call. The CDR3 length is 13 residues. Deletions cut 5 bases from V and 1 base from J, with 8 bases between. Germline lookup yields CDR1 MDHEN and CDR2 SYDVKM. The CDR3 nucleotides are TGTGCCAGCAGTCCCGGACCGAACACTGAAGCTTTCTTT. Translation gives CASSPGPNTEAFF.

The chain links TRBV7-2 to TRBJ2-3; D is possibly TRBD2 (6 bases). V gave up 5 bases and J gave up 1 base, with 16 bases separating them. CDR3 length equals 16 residues. The germline gives CDR1 SGHTA, CDR2 FQGNSA. The CDR3 DNA reads as TGTGCCAGCAGCCCGAGGGGACTGGGGGGCACAGATACGCAGTATTTT. Encoded protein: CASSPRGLGGTDTQYF.

This chain joins TRBV5-6 and TRBJ2-7; D unclear. There are 12 residues in the CDR3. Germline-derived CDR1 and CDR2 are SGHDT and YYEEEE. With 7 bases removed from V and 3 bases from J, the gap between germline ends came to 11 bases. Written as DNA, the CDR3 is TGTGCCAGCCGGATAGGCAGCTACGAGCAGTACTTC. The encoded protein is CASRIGSYEQYF.

This clone has only one observation. The chain recombines TRBV6-1 with TRBJ2-7; no definite D call. There are 13 residues in the CDR3. The germline CDR1 and CDR2 sequences are MNHNS and SASEGT. V lost 1 base, J lost 6 bases, and 10 bases lay in between. The CDR3, as DNA: TGTGCCAGCAGTGAAGAATATCCACTCGAGCAGTACTTC. Protein: CASSEEYPLEQYF.

V gene TRBV6-5 combines with J gene TRBJ2-1; 7 bases are shared with TRBD2. From germline, CDR1 is MNHEY and CDR2 SVGAGI. The CDR3 loop spans 16 amino acids. The junction had 3 bases not matched to a gene; V was cut back by 0 bases and J by 1 base. CDR3 coding DNA: TGTGCCAGCAGTTACTCGGGCGGGGGATCCTACAATGAGCAGTTCTTC. Translation: CASSYSGGGSYNEQFF.

V gene TRBV9 combines with J gene TRBJ2-1, with 7 bases aligning to TRBD1. The CDR3 covers 9 residues. V lost 8 bases, J lost 14 bases, and 4 bases stayed unmatched. CDR1 and CDR2 (germline): SGDLS, YYNGEE. The CDR3 sequence: CASGDSKFF. DNA for the CDR3: TGTGCCAGTGGGGACAGCAAGTTCTTC.

V is TRBV13 and J is TRBJ2-7; 8 bases are shared with TRBD2. The CDR3 has 15 amino acids. V was pared by 5 bases and J by 4 bases, with 10 bases of the junction left unmatched. Looked up from germline, CDR1 is PRHDT and CDR2 is FYEKMQ (reference sequence). The CDR3 DNA is TGTGCCAGCAGCCTCAGCGAGCGGGAGACGTACGAGCAGTACTTC. Amino acids: CASSLSERETYEQYF.

The genes are TRBV6-1 and TRBJ2-7; TRBD1 matches 11 bases. This CDR3 has 15 amino acids. V trimming: 0 bases; J trimming: 5 bases; junction bases outside the gene matches: 3. Per germline, CDR1 MNHNS and CDR2 SASEGT. This CDR3 is CASSEARTGGHEQYF. DNA of the CDR3: TGTGCCAGCAGTGAAGCCCGGACAGGGGGCCACGAGCAGTACTTC.

The rearrangement joins TRBV9 to TRBJ1-5; D is unresolved. V was cut by 4 bases and J by 6 bases, with 11 bases left in between. The CDR3 is made up of 13 amino acids. Germline CDR1 and CDR2: SGDLS and YYNGEE. The CDR3 sequence is CASSSTPGQPQHF. The CDR3 DNA sequence: TGTGCCAGCAGCTCCACTCCGGGTCAGCCCCAGCATTTT.

The genes are TRBV6-1 and TRBJ2-3; 10 bases align to TRBD1. The CDR3 has 15 residues. The germline gives CDR1 MNHNS, CDR2 SASEGT. The V gene end was trimmed by 6 bases and the J gene end by 3 bases; junction bases not matched to a gene: 6. The CDR3 DNA reads TGTGCCAGCAGATACCGGGACAGGGGTACAGATACGCAGTATTTT. Amino acids: CASRYRDRGTDTQYF.

The chain has TRBV2 and TRBJ1-1; no firm D call. Germline values: CDR1 SNHLY, CDR2 FYNNEI. This CDR3 comprises 14 residues. V was cut by 3 bases and J by 4 bases, with 12 bases left in between. The CDR3 sequence is CASSDPGYSTEAFF. The CDR3 region has the DNA TGTGCCAGCAGTGACCCCGGGTACAGCACTGAAGCTTTCTTT.

The chain combines TRBV27 with TRBJ1-5; D possibly corresponds to TRBD1 (6 bases). The V gene's germline CDR1 is MNHEY and CDR2 SMNVEV (reference sequence). Trimming took 5 bases from V and 0 from J, leaving 11 bases between them. This CDR3 comprises 15 residues. CDR3 nucleotide sequence: TGTGCCAGCAGTCTAGGGGGTTATAGCAATCAGCCCCAGCATTTT. Translation gives CASSLGGYSNQPQHF.

The chain links TRBV7-9 to TRBJ2-7; D is unresolved. With 5 bases removed from V and 7 bases from J, the gap between germline ends came to 9 bases. CDR3 length: 11 residues. Germline values: CDR1 SEHNR, CDR2 FQNEAQ (reference sequence). This CDR3 reads CASSTAREQYF. The DNA for the CDR3 is TGTGCCAGCAGCACCGCTCGGGAGCAGTACTTC.

The chain has TRBV14 and TRBJ2-3; a possible D gene is TRBD2 (5 bases). V shed 1 base and J shed 6 bases, with 14 bases lying between them. Per germline, CDR1 SGHDN and CDR2 FVKESK. The CDR3 loop spans 15 amino acids. CDR3 protein: CASSQVGTRGDTQYF. The DNA for the CDR3 is TGTGCCAGCAGCCAAGTTGGAACCAGAGGGGATACGCAGTATTTT. The whole variable domain, filled in from reference TRBV14 and TRBJ2-3, reads EAGVTQFPSHSVIEKGQTVTLRCDPISGHDNLYWYRRVMGKEIKFLLHFVKESKQDESGMPNNRFLAERTGGTYSTLKVQPAELEDSGVYFCASSQVGTRGDTQYFGPGTRLTVL.

The chain combines TRBV4-1 with TRBJ2-1; maybe TRBD2 (5 bases). Trimming stripped 3 bases from V and 3 bases from J, with 12 bases between. This CDR3 region has 15 residues. Germline V gene lookup returns CDR1 MGHRA and CDR2 YSYEKL. CDR3 sequence reads: CASSHSFGVYNEQFF. The DNA of the CDR3 is TGCGCCAGCAGCCACTCTTTCGGGGTCTACAATGAGCAGTTCTTC.

The chain combines TRBV4-3 with TRBJ2-2; D is uncertain. The CDR3 sequence is 15 residues long. Trimming removed 4 bases from V and 1 base from J, with 10 bases in between. The germline gives CDR1 LGHNA, CDR2 YSLEER. The CDR3 reads CASSPTGLNTGELFF. The CDR3 DNA sequence: TGCGCCAGCAGCCCGACTGGGCTGAACACCGGGGAGCTGTTTTTT.

The V and J genes are TRBV29-1 and TRBJ2-5; possible D gene TRBD2, 6 bases. V lost 2 bases and J 3 bases, leaving 16 bases between the germline ends. The CDR3 has 15 amino acids. CDR1 is SQVTM and CDR2 is ANQGSEA in the germline V gene. The chain's CDR3 is CSVESPSVSEETQYF. Written as DNA, the CDR3 is TGCAGCGTTGAAAGTCCTAGCGTCTCCGAAGAGACCCAGTACTTC.

The chain employs TRBV7-9 and TRBJ2-4; TRBD2 matches at 8 bases. The CDR3 consists of 14 residues. V lost 1 base to trimming and J lost 9 bases; unmatched junction nucleotides: 5. From germline, CDR1 is SEHNR and CDR2 FQNEAQ (reference sequence). As DNA, the CDR3 is TGTGCCAGCAGCTTAGAGGGACTAGACGGCATTCAGTACTTC. Translating gives CASSLEGLDGIQYF.

This chain uses TRBV18 with TRBJ2-7; TRBD2 is a possible D gene (6 bases). Per germline, CDR1 KGHSH and CDR2 LQKENI. This CDR3 contains 14 residues. Deletions cut 0 bases from V and 4 bases from J, with 10 bases between. CDR3 bases: TGTGCCAGCTCACCACCGGAGGGACCATACGAGCAGTACTTC. The encoded protein is CASSPPEGPYEQYF.

The J gene is TRBJ2-1, the V gene TRBV9; the D is unclear. CDR3 size: 14 residues. Germline CDR1 and CDR2: SGDLS and YYNGEE. V shed 3 bases and J shed 9 bases, with 16 bases lying between them. The CDR3 spells CASSAGDVTFEQFF. The CDR3 DNA is TGTGCCAGCAGCGCCGGAGATGTCACGTTTGAGCAGTTCTTC. The variable domain in full, with the rest retrieved from reference TRBV9 and TRBJ2-1, is DSGVTQTPKHLITATGQRVTLRCSPRSGDLSVYWYQQSLDQGLQFLIQYYNGEERAKGNILERFSAQQFPDLHSELNLSSLELGDSALYFCASSAGDVTFEQFFGPGTRLTVL.

The DNA for the CDR3 is TGTGCCAGCAGCGCTGAGTGGAGCTCTGGAAACACCATATATTTT. As protein: CASSAEWSSGNTIYF. The chain employs TRBV7-8 and TRBJ1-3; no reliable D call. Germline V lookup: CDR1 SGHVS, CDR2 FQNEAQ. CDR3 size: 15 residues. Trimming removed 5 bases from V and 0 bases from J, with 11 bases in between.